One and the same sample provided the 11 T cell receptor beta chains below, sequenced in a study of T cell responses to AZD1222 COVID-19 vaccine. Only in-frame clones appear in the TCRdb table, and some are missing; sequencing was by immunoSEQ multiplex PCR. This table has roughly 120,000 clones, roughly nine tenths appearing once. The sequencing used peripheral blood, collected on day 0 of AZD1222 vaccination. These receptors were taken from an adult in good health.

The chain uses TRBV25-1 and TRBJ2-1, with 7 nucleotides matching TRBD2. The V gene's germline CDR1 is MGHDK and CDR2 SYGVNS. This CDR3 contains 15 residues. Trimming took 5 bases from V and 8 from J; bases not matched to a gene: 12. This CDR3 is CASSQRDYVGDEQFF. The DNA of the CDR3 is TGTGCCAGCAGTCAACGGGACTACGTGGGCGATGAGCAGTTCTTC.

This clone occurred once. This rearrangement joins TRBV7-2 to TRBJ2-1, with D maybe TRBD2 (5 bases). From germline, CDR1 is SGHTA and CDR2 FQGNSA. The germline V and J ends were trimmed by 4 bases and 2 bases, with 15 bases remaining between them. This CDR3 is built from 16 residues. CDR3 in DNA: TGTGCCAGCAGCTACGGGGTTTGGCTTCCCTACAATGAGCAGTTCTTC. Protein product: CASSYGVWLPYNEQFF.

The CDR3 nucleotides read TGTGCCTGGAGTGTACACCGCGGCAGGGATGGCTACACCTTC. Residues: CAWSVHRGRDGYTF. This chain uses TRBV30 with TRBJ1-2; possible D gene TRBD1, 5 bases. V was clipped by 0 bases and J by 6 bases, with 14 bases between them. Germline V CDR1 and CDR2: GTSNPN, SVGIG (reference sequence). This CDR3 spans 14 amino acids. The variable domain in full, completed from reference TRBV30 and TRBJ1-2, reads SQTIHQWPATLVQPVGSPLSLECTVEGTSNPNLYWYRQAAGRGLQLLFYSVGIGQISSEVPQNLSASRPQDRQFILSSKKLLLSDSGFYLCAWSVHRGRDGYTFGSGTRLTVV.

The chain's CDR3 is CASFGILAKNIQYF. The CDR3 DNA reads TGTGCCAGCTTTGGGATTTTAGCCAAAAACATTCAGTACTTC. The chain couples TRBV5-8 to TRBJ2-4; D gene unclear. V lost 7 bases and J lost 0, with 11 bases in between. This CDR3 is 14 amino acids long. The germline gives CDR1 SGHTS, CDR2 YDEGEE.

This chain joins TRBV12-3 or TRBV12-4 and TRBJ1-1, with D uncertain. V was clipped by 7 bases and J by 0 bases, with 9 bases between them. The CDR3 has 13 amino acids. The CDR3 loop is CASKAVMNTEAFF. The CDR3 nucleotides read TGTGCCAGCAAGGCGGTTATGAACACTGAAGCTTTCTTT.

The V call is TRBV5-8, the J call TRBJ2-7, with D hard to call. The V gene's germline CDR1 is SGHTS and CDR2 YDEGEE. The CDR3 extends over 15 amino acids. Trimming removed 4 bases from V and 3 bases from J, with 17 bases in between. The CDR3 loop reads CASSPNRQTVYEQYF. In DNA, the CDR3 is TGTGCCAGCAGCCCAAATAGACAAACAGTCTACGAGCAGTACTTC.

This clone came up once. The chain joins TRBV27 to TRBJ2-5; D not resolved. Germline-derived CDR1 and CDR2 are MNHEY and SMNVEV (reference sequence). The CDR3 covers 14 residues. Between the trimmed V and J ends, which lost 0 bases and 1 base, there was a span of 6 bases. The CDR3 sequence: CASSLSSFQETQYF. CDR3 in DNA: TGTGCCAGCAGTTTATCCTCTTTCCAAGAGACCCAGTACTTC.

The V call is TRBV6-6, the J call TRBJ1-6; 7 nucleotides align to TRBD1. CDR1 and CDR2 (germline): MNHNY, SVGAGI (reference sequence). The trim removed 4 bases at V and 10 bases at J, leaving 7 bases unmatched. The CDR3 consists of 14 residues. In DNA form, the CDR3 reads TGTGCCAGCAGTTGGACAGGCGGAGGGTCACCCCTCCACTTT. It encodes CASSWTGGGSPLHF.

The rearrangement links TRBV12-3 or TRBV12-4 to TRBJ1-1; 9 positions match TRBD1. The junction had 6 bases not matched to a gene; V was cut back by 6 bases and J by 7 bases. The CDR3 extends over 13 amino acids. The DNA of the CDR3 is TGTGCCAGCAGCTTATACAGGGGGCTTGAAGCTTTCTTT. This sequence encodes CASSLYRGLEAFF.

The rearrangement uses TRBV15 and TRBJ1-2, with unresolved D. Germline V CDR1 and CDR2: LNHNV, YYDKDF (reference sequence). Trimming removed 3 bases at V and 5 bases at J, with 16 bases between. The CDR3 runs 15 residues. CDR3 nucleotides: TGTGCCACCAGCAGGGATCCCGGGGTAGTGTATGGCTACACCTTC. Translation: CATSRDPGVVYGYTF.

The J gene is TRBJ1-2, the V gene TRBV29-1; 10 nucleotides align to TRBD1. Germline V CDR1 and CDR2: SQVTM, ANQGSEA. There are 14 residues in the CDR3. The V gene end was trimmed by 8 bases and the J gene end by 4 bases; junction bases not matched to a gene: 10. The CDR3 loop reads CSSTKGQGLYGYTF. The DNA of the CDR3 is TGCAGCTCGACGAAGGGACAGGGGCTCTATGGCTACACCTTC. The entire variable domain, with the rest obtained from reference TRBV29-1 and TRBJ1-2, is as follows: SAVISQKPSRDICQRGTSLTIQCQVDSQVTMMFWYRQQPGQSLTLIATANQGSEATYESGFVIDKFPISRPNLTFSTLTVSNMSPEDSSIYLCSSTKGQGLYGYTFGSGTRLTVV.